Listed below are T cell receptor beta chains from one sample, sequenced in a study of blood T cell repertoires in COVID-19. TCRdb keeps only in-frame clones here, not all; method: immunoSEQ multiplex PCR. The data hold a few hundred thousand clones, with about 86% observed a single time. Sequenced material: PBMCs or T cells enriched from blood (not recorded which). Receptor source: a woman in her thirties or forties with acute COVID-19. Both conserved end residues are part of each CDR3. D genes are given only for firm matches. Some rows mark clone size as missing; the rest say once, few, many or name a class of expanded clone.

TRBV9	NA	NA	TRBJ2-3	TGTGCCAGCAGCGTAAGTAGAGGGAGCGCAGATACGCAGTATTTT	CASSVSRGSADTQYF
TRBV28	NA	NA	TRBJ2-7	TGTGCCAGCAGATACAACGATCGAGGGGGAGAGCAGTACTTC	CASRYNDRGGEQYF
TRBV5-5	NA	NA	TRBJ2-4	TGTGCCAGCAGCTTGTCAGGGCTCAAAAACATTCAGTACTTC	CASSLSGLKNIQYF
TRBV11-2	NA	NA	TRBJ1-4	TGTGCCAGCAGCCCCGGACAGATTGCAACTAATGAAAAACTGTTTTTT	CASSPGQIATNEKLFF
TRBV12-5	NA	TRBD2	TRBJ2-1	TGTGCTAGTGGCCGAGCGGGGGGGCCCAATGAGCAGTTCTTC	CASGRAGGPNEQFF
TRBV3-1/TRBV3-2	NA	TRBD2	TRBJ2-3	TGTGCCAGCAGCCCCGGGGGGACCTTTCCTAGCACAGATACGCAGTATTTT	CASSPGGTFPSTDTQYF
TRBV2	NA	TRBD1	TRBJ1-2	TGTGCCAGCAGTACCACAGGGGGCGCGTCGGGAGGCGGCTACACCTTC	CASSTTGGASGGGYTF
TRBV5-6	NA	TRBD1	TRBJ2-7	TGTGCCAGCAGTCCCGGGACAGGGGTGCAGTACTTC	CASSPGTGVQYF
TRBV28	few	NA	TRBJ1-6	TGTGCCAGCAGTTTAATTTCGGGGGGGAATTCACCCCTCCACTTT	CASSLISGGNSPLHF
TRBV28	NA	TRBD2	TRBJ2-4	TGTGCCAGCAGTTTAGCTTCCGGGGGACTAGCGGGAGCCAAAAACATTCAGTACTTC	CASSLASGGLAGAKNIQYF
TRBV28	NA	TRBD1	TRBJ1-2	TGTGCCAGCACCAAACGACAGGGCAACTATGGCTACACCTTC	CASTKRQGNYGYTF
TRBV18	NA	TRBD1	TRBJ1-1	TGTGCCAGCTCATCCGGACAGGCCATGAACACTGAAGCTTTCTTT	CASSSGQAMNTEAFF
TRBV15	NA	TRBD2	TRBJ2-2	TGTGCCACCAGCAGAACTTCGACGGGGGGCACCGGGGAGCTGTTTTTT	CATSRTSTGGTGELFF
TRBV3-1/TRBV3-2	NA	NA	TRBJ1-5	TGTGCCAGCAGCCAAGATCCGAGTACAACAGCACGGCCCCAGCATTTT	CASSQDPSTTARPQHF
TRBV6-6	NA	TRBD1	TRBJ1-1	TGTGCCAGCAGTCCAATACAGGGACAGGGGGCGAGGACTGAAGCTTTCTTT	CASSPIQGQGARTEAFF
TRBV5-4	NA	TRBD1	TRBJ2-2	TGTGCCAGCAGCTTGGCTTTACAGGGGGCTAGGACCGGGGAGCTGTTTTTT	CASSLALQGARTGELFF
TRBV18	NA	NA	TRBJ2-3	TGTGCCAGCTCACCATACACAGATACGCAGTATTTT	CASSPYTDTQYF
TRBV29-1	NA	TRBD1	TRBJ2-2	TGCAGCGGAGGGGAGACAGGGACCACCGGGGAGCTGTTTTTT	CSGGETGTTGELFF
TRBV3-1/TRBV3-2	NA	TRBD1	TRBJ1-1	TGTGCCAGCAGCCAATCGACAGGGTCAAGTGGAGCTTTCTTT	CASSQSTGSSGAFF
TRBV14	few	NA	TRBJ1-5	TGTGCCAGCAGCCCGCTAGGACAGCTCAATCAGCCCCAGCATTTT	CASSPLGQLNQPQHF
TRBV5-1	NA	NA	TRBJ1-1	TGCGCCAGCAGCTTATTCTGGACAGCAAACACTGAAGCTTTCTTT	CASSLFWTANTEAFF
TRBV2	NA	NA	TRBJ1-1	TGTGCCAGCACTAACCAGGGCGCGGAAGCTTTCTTT	CASTNQGAEAFF
TRBV5-6	NA	TRBD2	TRBJ2-4	TGTGCCAGCAGCAACCCTAGGCGGGGGGCGTCAAACATTCAGTACTTC	CASSNPRRGASNIQYF
TRBV2	NA	NA	TRBJ1-4	TGTGCCAGCAGCTCACAGGGTGTTAGAGAAAAACTGTTTTTT	CASSSQGVREKLFF
TRBV6-5	NA	TRBD1	TRBJ1-2	TGTGCCAGCAGTTACGGGACAGGGGCTTATGGCTACACCTTC	CASSYGTGAYGYTF
TRBV28	NA	NA	TRBJ1-5	TGTGCCAGCAGTCCCCCCCGGTCACCCCAGCATTTT	CASSPPRSPQHF
TRBV7-6	NA	TRBD1	TRBJ1-6	TGTGCCAGCAGCGCGACAGGGGGCTCGAGCTCCTATAATTCACCCCTCCACTTT	CASSATGGSSSYNSPLHF
TRBV7-8	once	NA	TRBJ2-3	TGTGCCAGCAGCTTCCCAAAGGGAGAGGTATCAGATACGCAGTATTTT	CASSFPKGEVSDTQYF
TRBV2	NA	NA	TRBJ1-3	TGTGCCAGCAGAACAGGAGTCTCTGGAAACACCATATATTTT	CASRTGVSGNTIYF
TRBV6-5	NA	NA	TRBJ2-7	TGTGCCAGCAGTTACTCGGGGAGGTACGAGCAGTACTTC	CASSYSGRYEQYF
TRBV7-9	NA	TRBD1	TRBJ1-4	TGTGCCAGCAGCTCACCCCTTTCGACAGGGGAAGGAAAACTGTTTTTT	CASSSPLSTGEGKLFF
TRBV2	NA	NA	TRBJ1-2	TGTGCCAGCAGAAGACAGGCAGGCAACTATGGCTACACCTTC	CASRRQAGNYGYTF
TRBV11-2	NA	NA	TRBJ2-2	TGTGCCAGCAGTCATGCGGGCGGTAACACCGGGGAGCTGTTTTTT	CASSHAGGNTGELFF
TRBV4-2	NA	TRBD2	TRBJ2-1	TGTGCCAGCAGCCAAGACGGGACTAGCGGGAGGGAGGTGGGTGAGCAGTTCTTC	CASSQDGTSGREVGEQFF
TRBV7-3	NA	NA	TRBJ2-5	TGTGCCAGCAGCTTAATAGCGGAAGAGACCCAGTACTTC	CASSLIAEETQYF
TRBV19	NA	NA	TRBJ1-4	TGTGCCAGTAGTATTCTCCCGCGGATCTCAACTAATGAAAAACTGTTTTTT	CASSILPRISTNEKLFF
TRBV18	NA	NA	TRBJ1-1	TGTGCCAGCTCCCTCGATACGGGCACTGAAGCTTTCTTT	CASSLDTGTEAFF
TRBV7-2	NA	TRBD2	TRBJ2-1	TGTGCCAGCAGCGTCAAGGGACTAGCGGGAAACAATGAGCAGTTCTTC	CASSVKGLAGNNEQFF
TRBV7-8	NA	TRBD2	TRBJ2-1	TGTGCCAGCAGCCCTAGCGGGGTTAAATACAATGAGCAGTTCTTC	CASSPSGVKYNEQFF
TRBV3-1/TRBV3-2	NA	TRBD1	TRBJ2-5	TGTGCCAGCAGCTACCGGACAGGGGGCTATGAGACCCAGTACTTC	CASSYRTGGYETQYF
TRBV4-3	few	NA	TRBJ1-1	TGCGCCAGCAGCCAAGGGACACCGAACACTGAAGCTTTCTTT	CASSQGTPNTEAFF
TRBV5-6	NA	NA	TRBJ2-7	TGTGCCAGCAGCTTAGAACAGATCTCCTACGAGCAGTACTTC	CASSLEQISYEQYF
TRBV7-2	NA	NA	TRBJ1-4	TGTGCCAGCAGCTTATTTACAGGTGAAAAACTGTTTTTT	CASSLFTGEKLFF
TRBV9	NA	NA	TRBJ1-1	TGTGCCAGCAGCGTAGGCGGGGGCAGGGGAATGACTGAAGCTTTCTTT	CASSVGGGRGMTEAFF
TRBV7-9	NA	NA	TRBJ2-1	TGTGCCAGCAGCTTAGGAACCCTCGCCCCCACAAATGAGCAGTTCTTC	CASSLGTLAPTNEQFF
TRBV11-2	few	NA	TRBJ1-6	TGTGCCAGCAGCTTAGATCCTTTTAATTCACCCCTCCACTTT	CASSLDPFNSPLHF
TRBV20-1	NA	TRBD2	TRBJ2-1	TGCAGTGCTAGTTCGTCTAGCGGATACAATGAGCAGTTCTTC	CSASSSSGYNEQFF
TRBV11-2	NA	TRBD1	TRBJ2-2	TGTGCCAGCAGCTTAGGGGACAGGGTTCTGTTTTTT	CASSLGDRVLFF
TRBV3-1/TRBV3-2	NA	NA	TRBJ2-1	TGTGCCAGCAGCCAAGTCGACGGGCCTGGACACTACAATGAGCAGTTCTTC	CASSQVDGPGHYNEQFF
TRBV7-9	NA	TRBD2	TRBJ2-1	TGTGCCAGCAGAAAAGCCCTAGCGGGGGAGGTCTCCTACAATGAGCAGTTCTTC	CASRKALAGEVSYNEQFF
TRBV29-1	NA	NA	TRBJ1-4	TGCAGCGTTGGGACGGGGGAAAAACTGTTTTTT	CSVGTGEKLFF